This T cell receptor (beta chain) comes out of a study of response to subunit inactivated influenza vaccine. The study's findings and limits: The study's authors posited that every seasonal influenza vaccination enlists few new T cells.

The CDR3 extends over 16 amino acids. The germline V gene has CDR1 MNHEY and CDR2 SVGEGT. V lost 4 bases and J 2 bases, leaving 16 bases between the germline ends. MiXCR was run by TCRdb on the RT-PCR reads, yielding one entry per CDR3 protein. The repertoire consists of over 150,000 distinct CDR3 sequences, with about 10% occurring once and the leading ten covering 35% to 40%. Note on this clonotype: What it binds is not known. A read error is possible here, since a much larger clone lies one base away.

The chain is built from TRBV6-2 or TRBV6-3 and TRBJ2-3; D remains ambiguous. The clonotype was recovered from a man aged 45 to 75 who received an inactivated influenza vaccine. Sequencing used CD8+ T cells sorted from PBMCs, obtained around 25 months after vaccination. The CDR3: CASSSRIYYYTDTQYF. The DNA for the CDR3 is TGTGCCAGCAGTTCCCGGATCTACTACTACACAGATACGCAGTATTTT.